This passage covers 21 T cell receptor beta chains from one sample sequenced in a study of T cells after yellow fever vaccination (dated by TCRdb to between 2019 and 2020). Receptor amplification or capture employed 5' RACE. Sequencer: Illumina HiSeq 2500. TCRdb took the public reads, trimmed them with fastp at Q25, ran MiXCR for clone calling and kept in-frame beta chains. For every CDR3 protein sequence, its rows merge into one entry that carries the most common genes and DNA. For this sample the table gives a few hundred thousand distinct CDR3 sequences, of which over 5% were detected only once. Of the sample, 15% is held by the ten largest clones. Sample treatment or condition, as interpreted from the label and publication: live attenuated yellow fever vaccine strain. The sequenced sample was PBMCs, obtained 5 days after the yellow fever booster vaccination. The source of these receptors is a man aged 30 to 45 who received the YFV17D yellow fever vaccine.

This clonotype was counted a few times. The chain combines TRBV5-1 with TRBJ1-2; D call uncertain. This CDR3 has 14 amino acids. Germline assignment: CDR1 SGHRS and CDR2 YFSETQ. V was shortened by 0 bases and J by 0 bases, with 6 bases between the two germline ends. In nucleotides, the CDR3 is TGCGCCAGCAGCTTGGACAACCCTAACTATGGCTACACCTTC. It specifies CASSLDNPNYGYTF.

The sample holds many counts of this clonotype. This chain connects TRBV7-6 to TRBJ2-2, with D perhaps assigned TRBD1 or TRBD2 (6 bases each). The length of the CDR3 is 17 residues. The germline CDR1 and CDR2 sequences are SGHVS and FNYEAQ. V lost 5 bases and J lost 6, with 22 bases in between. CDR3 sequence: CASSPSFGGARSGELFF. For the CDR3, the DNA is TGTGCCAGCAGCCCAAGTTTCGGGGGCGCACGATCCGGGGAGCTGTTTTTT.

The sample holds a few counts of this clonotype. V is TRBV20-1 and J is TRBJ2-1; TRBD2 is a possible D gene (6 bases). The CDR3 sequence is 16 residues long. CDR1 and CDR2 from the germline V gene are DFQATT and SNEGSKA (reference sequence). The V and J ends lost 3 bases and 6 bases respectively, with 21 bases between them. The CDR3, as DNA: TGCAGTGCTAGCTCGGGCCCCCGGGGGATAGTCAATGAGCAGTTCTTC. It yields the protein CSASSGPRGIVNEQFF.

In its sample, this clonotype was seen many times. J is TRBJ2-2 and V is TRBV12-3 or TRBV12-4; maybe TRBD2 (5 bases). Deletions cut 6 bases from V and 0 bases from J, with 11 bases between. The CDR3 runs to 15 residues. DNA for the CDR3: TGTGCCAGCAGCCGAAGCGGATCGAACACCGGGGAGCTGTTTTTT. Translating it yields CASSRSGSNTGELFF.

DNA for the CDR3: TGCAGTGCTAGAGGACAGGGCCCCATCACAGATACGCAGTATTTT. This gives the protein CSARGQGPITDTQYF. This chain connects TRBV20-1 to TRBJ2-3, with 7 bases fitting TRBD1. CDR1 and CDR2 from the germline V gene are DFQATT and SNEGSKA (reference sequence). The CDR3 is 15 amino acids. V shed 1 base, J shed 2 bases, and the junction held 6 bases outside the gene matches.

The rearrangement joins TRBV14 to TRBJ2-2; D remains unclear. CDR1 is SGHDN, CDR2 FVKESK, per germline. The CDR3 is made up of 14 amino acids. V was pared by 5 bases and J by 6 bases, with 13 bases between. The CDR3, as DNA: TGTGCCAGCAGCGGGCTGGTCTGGTCCGGGGAGCTGTTTTTT. Encoded protein: CASSGLVWSGELFF. The full variable domain, with the rest looked up from reference TRBV14 and TRBJ2-2, is EAGVTQFPSHSVIEKGQTVTLRCDPISGHDNLYWYRRVMGKEIKFLLHFVKESKQDESGMPNNRFLAERTGGTYSTLKVQPAELEDSGVYFCASSGLVWSGELFFGEGSRLTVL.

The table lists this clonotype with a few counts. J is TRBJ2-3 and V is TRBV4-3; TRBD2 matches at 11 bases. There are 17 residues in the CDR3. V trimming: 0 bases; J trimming: 5 bases; junction bases outside the gene matches: 7. Germline CDR1 and CDR2: LGHNA and YSLEER. As DNA, the CDR3 is TGCGCCAGCAGCCAAGAGGCCCTAGCGGGAGGAGGAGATACGCAGTATTTT. Its translation: CASSQEALAGGGDTQYF.

The chain is built from TRBV5-6 and TRBJ2-1; 10 bases agree with TRBD2. The CDR3 spans 16 residues. The V gene's germline CDR1 is SGHDT and CDR2 YYEEEE. V shed 4 bases, J shed 8 bases, and the junction held 12 bases outside the gene matches. This CDR3 is CASSTTLLAGRDEQFF. The CDR3 DNA is TGTGCCAGCAGCACTACACTACTAGCGGGAAGGGATGAGCAGTTCTTC.

The table lists this clonotype with a few counts. This rearrangement joins TRBV30 to TRBJ2-1; D gene ambiguous. The germline V gene encodes CDR1 GTSNPN and CDR2 SVGIG (reference sequence). Trimming pared 3 bases from V and 5 bases from J, leaving 17 bases between. The CDR3 consists of 15 residues. CDR3 DNA: TGTGCCTGGAGAAAAGGCCCTTTGACCGACAATGAGCAGTTCTTC. Its protein is CAWRKGPLTDNEQFF.

The chain uses TRBV7-2 and TRBJ1-5; no clear D gene. From germline, CDR1 is SGHTA and CDR2 FQGNSA. Trimming took 2 bases from V and 4 from J, leaving 12 bases between them. This CDR3 has 15 residues. The CDR3 sequence: CASSLSSPRNQPQHF. In DNA form, the CDR3 reads TGTGCCAGCAGCTTAAGTTCGCCGAGAAATCAGCCCCAGCATTTT.

At least ten counts were recorded for this clonotype. The rearrangement joins TRBV19 to TRBJ2-7; D is perhaps TRBD2 (5 bases). V lost 8 bases and J 3 bases, leaving 11 bases between the germline ends. The CDR3 covers 12 residues. The germline V gene has CDR1 LNHDA and CDR2 SQIVND (reference sequence). DNA of the CDR3: TGTGCCAGTCGGAGCGGAAACTACGAGCAGTACTTC. It codes for CASRSGNYEQYF.

The chain recombines TRBV12-3 or TRBV12-4 with TRBJ2-3; D is perhaps TRBD2 (5 bases). V lost 5 bases to trimming and J lost 0 bases, with 12 bases between them. The length of the CDR3 is 15 residues. CDR3: CASSPDSSSTDTQYF. The CDR3 nucleotides are TGTGCCAGCAGTCCGGACTCGTCTAGCACAGATACGCAGTATTTT.

This clonotype was observed a few times. The chain couples TRBV20-1 to TRBJ2-3; 7 nucleotides align to TRBD1. This CDR3 is 14 amino acids long. The germline V gene has CDR1 DFQATT and CDR2 SNEGSKA (reference sequence). V gave up 4 bases and J gave up 4 bases; unmatched junction bases: 8. CDR3 protein: CSAKETGIADTQYF. In DNA, the CDR3 is TGCAGTGCTAAGGAGACAGGGATTGCAGATACGCAGTATTTT.

V gene TRBV12-2 combines with J gene TRBJ2-6; no DNA check was done on the table's D call, TRBD1. TRBV12-2 is described as a pseudogene. The CDR3 totals 15 residues. The CDR3 here is CASRLRGPQANVLTF. CDR3 nucleotides: TGTGCAAGTCGCTTAAGGGGGCCTCAGGCCAACGTCCTGACTTTC.

This clonotype was picked up many times. The gene calls are TRBV7-2 and TRBJ2-7; D gene ambiguous. CDR1 is SGHTA and CDR2 is FQGNSA in the germline V gene. Deletions cut 1 base from V and 4 bases from J, with 5 bases between. This CDR3 spans 12 amino acids. In DNA form, the CDR3 reads TGTGCCAGCAGCTTAGTGAAGTACGAGCAGTACTTC. It translates to CASSLVKYEQYF.

This clonotype was found a few times. The chain uses TRBV27 and TRBJ2-7; D ambiguous. Germline CDR1 reads MNHEY; CDR2 reads SMNVEV (reference sequence). V was trimmed by 7 bases and J by 3 bases, leaving 16 bases between them. The CDR3 spans 14 residues. The chain's CDR3 is CASKPAGVFYEQYF. For the CDR3, the DNA is TGTGCCAGCAAGCCTGCCGGAGTCTTCTACGAGCAGTACTTC.

The table lists this clonotype with many counts. V gene TRBV7-8 combines with J gene TRBJ2-1, with 10 bases fitting TRBD2. CDR1 is SGHVS, CDR2 FQNEAQ, per germline. The CDR3 runs 17 residues. The junction had 16 bases not matched to a gene; V was cut back by 5 bases and J by 9 bases. The CDR3 protein is CASSTLPESSGRSEQFF. The CDR3 DNA reads as TGTGCCAGCAGCACCCTACCGGAGTCTAGCGGGAGAAGTGAGCAGTTCTTC.

This clonotype was seen repeatedly, ten times or more. V usage is TRBV9 and J usage is TRBJ2-7; perhaps TRBD2 as D (6 bases). Trimming pared 0 bases from V and 0 bases from J, leaving 10 bases between. Germline V gives CDR1 SGDLS, CDR2 YYNGEE. The CDR3 contains 15 residues. This CDR3 reads CASSVDGSGSYEQYF. The CDR3 region has the DNA TGTGCCAGCAGCGTAGACGGGAGTGGCTCCTACGAGCAGTACTTC. The whole variable domain, remainder taken from reference TRBV9 and TRBJ2-7, is DSGVTQTPKHLITATGQRVTLRCSPRSGDLSVYWYQQSLDQGLQFLIQYYNGEERAKGNILERFSAQQFPDLHSELNLSSLELGDSALYFCASSVDGSGSYEQYFGPGTRLTVT.

This clonotype came up a few times. The gene calls are TRBV6-1 and TRBJ2-1; 7 nucleotides align to TRBD1. CDR3 length: 19 amino acids. Germline V CDR1 and CDR2: MNHNS, SASEGT. J was trimmed by 1 base and V by 7 bases; bases with no gene match: 19. The CDR3 coding sequence is TGTGCCAGCAATGGCGGGTTTATGACAGGGCCCATGTCCTACAATGAGCAGTTCTTC. This translates into CASNGGFMTGPMSYNEQFF.

The chain has TRBV20-1 and TRBJ2-4; no firm D call. Trimming pared 3 bases from V and 8 bases from J, leaving 14 bases between. Germline loops: CDR1 DFQATT, CDR2 SNEGSKA (reference sequence). The CDR3 has 13 residues. CDR3 nucleotides: TGCAGTGCTAGGTTTGGGATCGTTTACATTCAGTACTTC. Encoded protein: CSARFGIVYIQYF.

This clonotype was seen repeatedly, ten times or more. The gene calls are TRBV11-2 and TRBJ1-3; 10 nucleotides align to TRBD1. This CDR3 is built from 18 residues. CDR1 and CDR2 (germline): SGHAT, FQNNGV. V was clipped by 5 bases and J by 0 bases; unmatched bases: 10. The DNA for the CDR3 is TGTGCCAGCAGCCGCATTGGGACAGGGGCTTTCTCTGGAAACACCATATATTTT. Protein product: CASSRIGTGAFSGNTIYF. Variable domain in full (rest from reference TRBV11-2 and TRBJ1-3): EAGVAQSPRYKIIEKRQSVAFWCNPISGHATLYWYQQILGQGPKLLIQFQNNGVVDDSQLPKDRFSAERLKGVDSTLKIQPAKLEDSAVYLCASSRIGTGAFSGNTIYFGEGSWLTVV.